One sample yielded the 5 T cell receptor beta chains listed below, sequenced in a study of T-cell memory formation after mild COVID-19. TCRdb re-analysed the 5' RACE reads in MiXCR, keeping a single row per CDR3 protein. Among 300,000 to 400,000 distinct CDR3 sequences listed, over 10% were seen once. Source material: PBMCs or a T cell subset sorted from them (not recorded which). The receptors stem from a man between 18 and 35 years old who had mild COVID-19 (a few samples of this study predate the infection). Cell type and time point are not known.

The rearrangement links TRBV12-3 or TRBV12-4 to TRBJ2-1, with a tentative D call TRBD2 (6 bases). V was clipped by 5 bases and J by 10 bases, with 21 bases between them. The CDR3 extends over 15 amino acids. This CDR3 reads CASSPRVRRGSEQFF. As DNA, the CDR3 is TGTGCCAGCAGTCCCCGGGTACGCCGGGGGTCCGAGCAGTTCTTC.

The CDR3 region is CASKPKAGDPYNEQFF. The CDR3 nucleotides are TGTGCCAGCAAACCGAAAGCGGGGGATCCCTACAATGAGCAGTTCTTC. This rearrangement joins TRBV6-4 to TRBJ2-1; 8 bases agree with TRBD2. The CDR3 is 16 residues long. The V gene's germline CDR1 is MRHNA and CDR2 SNTAGT. V was pared by 7 bases and J by 2 bases, with 10 bases of the junction left unmatched.

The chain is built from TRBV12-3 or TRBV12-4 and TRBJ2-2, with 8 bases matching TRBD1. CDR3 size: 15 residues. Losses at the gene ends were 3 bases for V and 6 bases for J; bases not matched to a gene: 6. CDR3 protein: CASSLRQGAPGELFF. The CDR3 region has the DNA TGTGCCAGCAGTTTGAGGCAGGGGGCCCCCGGGGAGCTGTTTTTT.

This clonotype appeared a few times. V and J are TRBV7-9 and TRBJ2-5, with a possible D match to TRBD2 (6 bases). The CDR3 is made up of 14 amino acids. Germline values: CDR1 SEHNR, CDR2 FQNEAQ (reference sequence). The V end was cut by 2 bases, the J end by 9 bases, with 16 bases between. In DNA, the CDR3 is TGTGCCAGCAGCTTATCCCTCGGGCAGCGGGCCCAGTACTTC. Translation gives CASSLSLGQRAQYF.

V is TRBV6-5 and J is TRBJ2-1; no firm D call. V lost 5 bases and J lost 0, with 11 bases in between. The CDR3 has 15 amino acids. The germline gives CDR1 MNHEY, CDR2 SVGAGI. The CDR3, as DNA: TGTGCCAGCAGTATTTTTGGCAGCTCCTACAATGAGCAGTTCTTC. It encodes CASSIFGSSYNEQFF.